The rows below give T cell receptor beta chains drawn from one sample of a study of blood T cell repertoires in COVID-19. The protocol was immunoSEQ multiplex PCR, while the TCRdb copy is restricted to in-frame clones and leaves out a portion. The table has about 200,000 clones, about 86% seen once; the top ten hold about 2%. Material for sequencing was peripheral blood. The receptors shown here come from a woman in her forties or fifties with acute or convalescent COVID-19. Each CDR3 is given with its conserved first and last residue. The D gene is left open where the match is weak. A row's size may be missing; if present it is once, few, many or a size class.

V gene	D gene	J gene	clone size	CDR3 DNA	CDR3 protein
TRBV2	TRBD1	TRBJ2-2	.	TGTGCCAGCAGGCCCCCGCGACAGGGTTTCGCCGGGGAGCTGTTTTTT	CASRPPRQGFAGELFF
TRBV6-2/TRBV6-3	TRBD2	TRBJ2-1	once	TGTGCCAGCAGTTACTTGTCTAGCGGGAGTAAAGGTGAGCAGTTCTTC	CASSYLSSGSKGEQFF
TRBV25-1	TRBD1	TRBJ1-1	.	TGTGCCAGCAGTGCGCTCCGTGGCAGGGGGCTGTACACTGAAGCTTTCTTT	CASSALRGRGLYTEAFF
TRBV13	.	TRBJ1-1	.	TGTGCCAGCAGCTCCCGCCCCACAGGGGCTTTCTTT	CASSSRPTGAFF
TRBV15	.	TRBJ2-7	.	TGTGCCACCAGCAGAGATAGGGCCAGGGTGTGGGAGCAGTACTTC	CATSRDRARVWEQYF
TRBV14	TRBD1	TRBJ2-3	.	TGTGCCAGCAGCCCGAATCCGGGACAGGGAACAGATACGCAGTATTTT	CASSPNPGQGTDTQYF
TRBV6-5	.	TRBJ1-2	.	TGTGCCAGCAGTTACACCGGGACACTACTCTATGGCTACACCTTC	CASSYTGTLLYGYTF
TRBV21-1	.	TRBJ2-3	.	TGTGCCAGCATCCTACAGACTAGCGGGAAGTCAGATACGCAGTATTTT	CASILQTSGKSDTQYF
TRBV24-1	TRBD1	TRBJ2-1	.	TGTGCCACCAGTGGGACAGGGGGCTACAATGAGCAGTTCTTC	CATSGTGGYNEQFF
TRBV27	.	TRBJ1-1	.	TGTGCCAGCAGTTTATCAGCGGGGGACACTGAAGCTTTCTTT	CASSLSAGDTEAFF
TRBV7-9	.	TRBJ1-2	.	TGTGCCAGCAGCTTAGTTGGGGCTTCCTATGGCTACACCTTC	CASSLVGASYGYTF
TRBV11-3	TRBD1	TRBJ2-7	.	TGTGCCAGCAGCCCGCGGGACAGGCCATACGAGCAGTACTTC	CASSPRDRPYEQYF
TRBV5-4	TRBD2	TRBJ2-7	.	TGTGCCAGCAGCTTGCGGGGAGCGGGGAGGTATGACGAGCAGTACTTC	CASSLRGAGRYDEQYF
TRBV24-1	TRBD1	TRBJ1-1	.	TGTGCCACCAGTGATTGGGGGACAGGGGAAGCTTTCTTT	CATSDWGTGEAFF
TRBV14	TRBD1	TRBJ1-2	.	TGTGCCAGCAGCCAAGGACAGGGGTACAACTATGGCTACACCTTC	CASSQGQGYNYGYTF
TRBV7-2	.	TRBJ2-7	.	TGTGCCAGCAGCTTTAACTACGAGCAGTACTTC	CASSFNYEQYF
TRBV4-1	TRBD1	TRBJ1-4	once	TGCGCCAGCAGCCGCACCGGGACAGGGTTGGAAAAACTGTTTTTT	CASSRTGTGLEKLFF
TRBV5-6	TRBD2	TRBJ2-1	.	TGTGCCAGCAGCTCAAGCGGGAGGGTCGATGAGCAGTTCTTC	CASSSSGRVDEQFF
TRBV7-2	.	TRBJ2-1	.	TGTGCCAGCAGCTTAGCGCTAGGGGTTTACAATGAGCAGTTCTTC	CASSLALGVYNEQFF
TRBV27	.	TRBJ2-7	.	TGTGCCAGCAGCAGATCTACGGGGGAAGCAACCTACGAGCAGTACTTC	CASSRSTGEATYEQYF
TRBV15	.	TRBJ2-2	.	TGTGCCACCAGGACAGGTACGAACACCGGGGAGCTGTTTTTT	CATRTGTNTGELFF
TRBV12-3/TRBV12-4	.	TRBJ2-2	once	TGTGCCAGCAGTTTAGATCAAACCGGGGAGCTGTTTTTT	CASSLDQTGELFF
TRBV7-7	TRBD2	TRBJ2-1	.	TGTGCCAGCAGCTTAGGAGGGACTAGCGTAAATGAGCAGTTCTTC	CASSLGGTSVNEQFF
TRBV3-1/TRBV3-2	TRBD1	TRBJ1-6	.	TGTGCCAGCAGCCAAGGAAGTACGGGACAGGGTTATTCACCCCTCCACTTT	CASSQGSTGQGYSPLHF
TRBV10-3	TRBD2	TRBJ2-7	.	TGTGCCATCAGTGAGTCGACTAGCGGACCCTACGAGCAGTACTTC	CAISESTSGPYEQYF
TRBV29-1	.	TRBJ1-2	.	TGCAGCGCAAACACAGGATCTAACTATGGCTACACCTTC	CSANTGSNYGYTF
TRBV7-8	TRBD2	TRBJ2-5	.	TGTGCCAGCAGCCCCGGGACTAGCGGGGGTTCAGAGACCCAGTACTTC	CASSPGTSGGSETQYF
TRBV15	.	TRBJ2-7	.	TGTGCCACCAGCAGGGAGATTGGGAGGCCCCTAGACTACGAGCAGTACTTC	CATSREIGRPLDYEQYF
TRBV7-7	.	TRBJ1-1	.	TGTGCCAGCAGCTCGCAGGTGAACACTGAAGCTTTCTTT	CASSSQVNTEAFF
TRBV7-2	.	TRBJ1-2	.	TGTGCCAGCAGCTTATCCCGTAACTATGGCTACACCTTC	CASSLSRNYGYTF
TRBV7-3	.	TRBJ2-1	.	TGTGCCAGCAGCAGGGAGAGCTCCTACAATGAGCAGTTCTTC	CASSRESSYNEQFF
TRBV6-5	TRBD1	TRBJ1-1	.	TGTGCCAGCAGCACAGGGGGCCACACTGAAGCTTTCTTT	CASSTGGHTEAFF
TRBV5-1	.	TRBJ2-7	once	TGCGCCAGCAGCTTGGGGCTAGCGCTTCCCTACGAGCAGTACTTC	CASSLGLALPYEQYF
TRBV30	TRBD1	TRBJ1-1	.	TGTGCCTGGAGTGACGGACAGGGGTGGAACACTGAAGCTTTCTTT	CAWSDGQGWNTEAFF
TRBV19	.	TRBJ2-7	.	TGTGCCAGTAGTTACGCTGACAGCAGGAGCTCCTACGAGCAGTACTTC	CASSYADSRSSYEQYF
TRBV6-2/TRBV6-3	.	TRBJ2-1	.	TGTGCCAGCAGTGGAGGGAACTACAATGAGCAGTTCTTC	CASSGGNYNEQFF
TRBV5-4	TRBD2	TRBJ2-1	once	TGTGCCAGCAGCGTCCTCCCAGCGGGGAACAATGAGCAGTTCTTC	CASSVLPAGNNEQFF
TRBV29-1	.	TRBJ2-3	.	TGCAGCGTTGAATTCAGTGAAGATACGCAGTATTTT	CSVEFSEDTQYF
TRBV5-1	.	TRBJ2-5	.	TGCGCCAGCAGCTTGGGACAGCAAGAGACCCAGTACTTC	CASSLGQQETQYF
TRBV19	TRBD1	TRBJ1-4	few	TGTGCCAGTAGTATAGACCTCGACAGGGCAGTTGTGTCTAATGAAAAACTGTTTTTT	CASSIDLDRAVVSNEKLFF
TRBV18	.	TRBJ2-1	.	TGTGCCAGCTCACCAACGAGGGGGTCATACAATGAGCAGTTCTTC	CASSPTRGSYNEQFF
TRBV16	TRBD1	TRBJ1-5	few	TGTGCCAGCAGCGAGGGACAGGGTGGTCAGCCCCAGCATTTT	CASSEGQGGQPQHF
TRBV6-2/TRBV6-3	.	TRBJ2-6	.	TGTGCCAGCAGTTACTCTACGGGGGTTGGTGCGGCCAACGTCCTGACTTTC	CASSYSTGVGAANVLTF
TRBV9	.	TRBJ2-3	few	TGTGCCAGCAGCGTAGCTTGGGGGGAAGATACGCAGTATTTT	CASSVAWGEDTQYF
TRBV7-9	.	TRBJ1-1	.	TGTGCCAGCAGCCCAGGGCGGGAAGTTTTGAACACTGAAGCTTTCTTT	CASSPGREVLNTEAFF
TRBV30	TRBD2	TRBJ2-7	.	TGTGCCTGGAGTCTAGCGGGATCGGAGGGGCAGTACTTC	CAWSLAGSEGQYF
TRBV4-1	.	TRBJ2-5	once	TGCGCCAGCAGCCAAGGAAAAGGCGGGGAGACCCAGTACTTC	CASSQGKGGETQYF
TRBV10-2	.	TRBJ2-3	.	TGCGCCAGCAGTGAGTCGGGGGCCGGGGATACGCAGTATTTT	CASSESGAGDTQYF
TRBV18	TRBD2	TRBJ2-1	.	TGTGCCAGCTCACCTTCGCCGGGACTAGCGGGAGGTGGGAATGAGCAGTTCTTC	CASSPSPGLAGGGNEQFF
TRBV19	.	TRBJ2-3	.	TGTGCCAGTAATTCGGGACAACGCACAGATACGCAGTATTTT	CASNSGQRTDTQYF